This T cell receptor beta chain was observed in a study of blood T cell repertoires in COVID-19. Sequencing used immunoSEQ multiplex PCR; TCRdb keeps in-frame clones, though not all of them. This sample has around 310,000 clones; more than 80% occur once, and the top ten carry 6% to 7%. Sequenced material: peripheral blood. This TCR was sampled from a woman aged 30 to 39 with COVID-19, enrolled during active disease.

This CDR3 reads CASSQGPTGTGIQETQYF. The CDR3 DNA reads TGCGCCAGCAGCCAGGGACCTACCGGGACAGGGATCCAAGAGACCCAGTACTTC. The V and J genes are TRBV4-1 and TRBJ2-5; 9 bases align to TRBD1. Looked up from germline, CDR1 is MGHRA and CDR2 is YSYEKL. The CDR3 runs 18 residues. Unmatched junction bases numbered 12, after V lost 3 bases and J lost 1 base.